There are many counts of the clone carrying this T cell receptor beta chain. What it binds is not known. Libraries of bulk TCR were made by previously described methods (with listed TCR primers). TCRdb re-called the PCR reads with MiXCR, one entry per CDR3 protein. The table shows 53,000 or so distinct CDR3 sequences, with 35% to 40% occurring only once. This sample is drawn from a study of molecular identifiers for immune sequencing clone quantification. Study findings and constraints: Whereas naive cells kept under 1% of molecules in clones above 20 RNA copies, such clones held over 97% in effectors.

Germline lookup yields CDR1 SGHNT and CDR2 YYREEE (reference sequence). V lost 3 bases, J lost 1 base, and 16 bases lay in between. This CDR3 contains 17 residues. The sequenced sample consisted of naive CD8+ T cells from blood, with Jurkat cell RNA spiked in. The subset: FACS-sorted CD8+CD4-CCR7+CD45RA+ naive T cells. The V and J genes are TRBV5-4 and TRBJ1-4, with D tentatively TRBD1 (6 bases). This receptor was identified in a human donor in good health. Some libraries in this study had Jurkat cell RNA spiked in. CDR3: CASSSGAFYLTNEKLFF. The CDR3 coding sequence is TGTGCCAGCAGCTCAGGGGCCTTCTACTTAACTAATGAAAAACTGTTTTTT.